This T cell receptor beta chain was identified in a study of T-cell reconstitution after alpha-beta-depleted transplantation in children. Study results and caveats: Newly produced T cells mostly provided counts and TCRbeta diversity after one year, as hyperexpanded clones declined. At around two months after transplant, the alpha-beta T cells were reportedly derived from several hundred expanded clones that came from non-depleted graft cells. Some patients showed high day-60 TCRbeta diversity, which derived from surviving recipient T cells and thymic progenitors.

A library of TCRbeta sequences, prepared with unique molecular identifiers, was generated. TCRdb re-derived calls from the PCR reads in MiXCR, one entry per CDR3 protein. This sample has 450,000 to 550,000 distinct CDR3 sequences, with more than 9.5% found just once. Comments on this clonotype: What it binds is unknown.

The TCR was taken from a female patient aged 2-10 years who had a stem cell transplant for aplastic anemia, so the T cells may come from the graft donor. Specimen: PBMCs, mostly from graft donor cells, collected 180 days after TCRalphabeta/CD19-depleted stem cell transplant.

The CDR3 sequence is CSARITGNTIYF. DNA of the CDR3: TGCAGTGCTAGAATAACTGGAAACACCATATATTTT. The chain has TRBV20-1 and TRBJ1-3; unclear D gene. The V gene's germline CDR1 is DFQATT and CDR2 SNEGSKA (reference sequence). CDR3 length: 12 residues. The V and J ends lost 2 bases and 2 bases respectively, with 4 bases between them.